This entry features one T cell receptor (beta chain) sequence. Clones were sequenced by immunoSEQ multiplex PCR, and TCRdb holds only the in-frame ones, with some missing. The repertoire holds 190,000 or so clones, with approximately 95% as singletons. This entry comes from a study of control samples from healthy donors and cancer patients. CDR3 length: 12 residues. The germline V gene has CDR1 GTSNPN and CDR2 SVGIG (reference sequence). Trimming took 4 bases from V and 6 from J, leaving 9 bases between them. This TCR was sampled from a man aged 18-30 years in good health. The chain couples TRBV30 to TRBJ1-4; D is unresolved. Material: blood. Here the CDR3 reads CAWKRDHEKLFF. Here the CDR3 DNA reads TGTGCCTGGAAGAGGGATCATGAAAAACTGTTTTTT.